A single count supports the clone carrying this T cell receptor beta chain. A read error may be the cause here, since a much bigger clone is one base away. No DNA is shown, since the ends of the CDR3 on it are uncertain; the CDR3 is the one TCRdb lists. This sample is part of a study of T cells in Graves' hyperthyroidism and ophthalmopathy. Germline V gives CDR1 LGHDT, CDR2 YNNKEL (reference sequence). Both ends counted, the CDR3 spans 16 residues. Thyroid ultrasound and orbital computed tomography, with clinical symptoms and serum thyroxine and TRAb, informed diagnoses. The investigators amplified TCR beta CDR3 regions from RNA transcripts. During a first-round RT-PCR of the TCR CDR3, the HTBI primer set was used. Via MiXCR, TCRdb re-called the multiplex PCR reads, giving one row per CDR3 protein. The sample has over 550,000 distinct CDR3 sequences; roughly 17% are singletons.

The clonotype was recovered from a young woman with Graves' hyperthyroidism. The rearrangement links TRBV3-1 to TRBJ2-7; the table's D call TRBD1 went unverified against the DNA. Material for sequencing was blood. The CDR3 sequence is CASSLRVGGGTYEQHF.